This is a list of T cell receptor beta chains from one sample in a study of blood T cell repertoires in COVID-19. Sequenced by immunoSEQ multiplex PCR; TCRdb stores in-frame clones only, minus some. The sample records 270,000 or so clones, roughly 89% being singletons. The material sequenced was peripheral blood. The receptors shown here come from a woman in her 40s who had recovered from COVID-19. Both conserved end residues are part of each CDR3. D genes are given only for firm matches. Clone size is not always given. Where it is, it says once, few, many or a class for expanded clones.

clone_size: few; j_call: TRBJ1-6; v_call: TRBV30; d_call: TRBD1; cdr3_aa: CAWTVTGAHSPLHF; cdr3_nt: TGTGCCTGGACTGTAACAGGGGCGCATTCACCCCTCCACTTT
clone_size: NA; j_call: TRBJ2-7; v_call: TRBV28; d_call: NA; cdr3_aa: CATVPGGSYEQYF; cdr3_nt: TGTGCCACAGTCCCCGGGGGCTCCTACGAGCAGTACTTC
clone_size: NA; j_call: TRBJ2-2; v_call: TRBV24-1; d_call: NA; cdr3_aa: CATSALAGAGELFF; cdr3_nt: TGTGCCACCAGTGCCTTAGCAGGGGCCGGGGAGCTGTTTTTT
clone_size: NA; j_call: TRBJ2-7; v_call: TRBV5-4; d_call: NA; cdr3_aa: CASSLLSGGRAYEQYF; cdr3_nt: TGTGCCAGCAGCTTGCTTAGCGGTGGAAGAGCCTACGAGCAGTACTTC
clone_size: NA; j_call: TRBJ2-4; v_call: TRBV10-3; d_call: TRBD1; cdr3_aa: CAISESTGVSVQYF; cdr3_nt: TGTGCCATCAGTGAGTCTACAGGGGTAAGCGTTCAGTACTTC
clone_size: NA; j_call: TRBJ1-6; v_call: TRBV11-2; d_call: NA; cdr3_aa: CASSLGRGSMKSPLHF; cdr3_nt: TGTGCCAGCAGCTTAGGTCGGGGTTCTATGAAGTCACCCCTCCACTTT
clone_size: NA; j_call: TRBJ2-5; v_call: TRBV5-1; d_call: NA; cdr3_aa: CASSSLLETQYF; cdr3_nt: TGCGCCAGCAGCTCCCTATTAGAGACCCAGTACTTC
clone_size: NA; j_call: TRBJ2-2; v_call: TRBV27; d_call: NA; cdr3_aa: CASSVAGANTGELFF; cdr3_nt: TGTGCCAGCAGTGTGGCAGGGGCCAACACCGGGGAGCTGTTTTTT
clone_size: NA; j_call: TRBJ1-1; v_call: TRBV4-1; d_call: TRBD1; cdr3_aa: CASSHSDRGNTEAFF; cdr3_nt: TGCGCCAGCAGCCATTCGGACAGGGGGAACACTGAAGCTTTCTTT
clone_size: NA; j_call: TRBJ1-2; v_call: TRBV10-3; d_call: TRBD1; cdr3_aa: CAIRTGETNYGYTF; cdr3_nt: TGTGCCATCAGGACAGGGGAAACTAACTATGGCTACACCTTC
clone_size: NA; j_call: TRBJ2-5; v_call: TRBV9; d_call: NA; cdr3_aa: CASSVVGGHQETQYF; cdr3_nt: TGTGCCAGCAGCGTAGTCGGGGGGCACCAAGAGACCCAGTACTTC
clone_size: NA; j_call: TRBJ1-3; v_call: TRBV6-1; d_call: NA; cdr3_aa: CASSENGANTIYF; cdr3_nt: TGTGCCAGCAGTGAGAATGGGGCAAACACCATATATTTT